This TCR beta chain was profiled in a study of post-analysis software for immune sequencing data. Study conclusions and caveats: Included in a set of roughly five TRBV segments more frequent in patients than controls were TRBV5-6, TRBV5-1 and TRBV20-1. Patients with multiple sclerosis recorded significantly lower normalized Chao1 diversity than controls, the study found.

Researchers reported that TCR beta cDNA libraries carried unique molecular identifiers. T cells numbering about 0.85 to 11 million yielded cDNA molecules that totaled around 500,000. MiXCR was run by TCRdb on the PCR reads, yielding one entry per CDR3 protein. The profile shows some 690,000 distinct CDR3 sequences, approximately 59% of them singletons. This clonotype was counted only a few times. What it binds is unknown. The trim removed 8 bases at V and 8 bases at J, leaving 14 bases unmatched. The CDR3 sequence is 15 residues long. CDR1 is KGHDR and CDR2 is SFDVKD in the germline V gene. Sequenced: blood. V usage is TRBV24-1 and J usage is TRBJ2-1; TRBD1 agrees at 7 bases. This TCR derives from a girl aged 2 to 9 with multiple sclerosis. CDR3 amino acids: CATTGGEGGFDEQFF. The CDR3 bases are TGTGCCACCACGGGTGGAGAAGGGGGCTTTGATGAGCAGTTCTTC.